This TCR beta chain was sequenced during a study of T cells after posttransplantation cyclophosphamide. Study results and limitations: Donor CD8+ memory clones often dominated recipient blood repertoires at later times. After PTCy, TRB diversity resembled that of CNI/methotrexate controls. Skin or GI-infiltrating T cells shared few TRB sequences with blood.

As regards this clone: Antigen specificity is unknown.

V lost 2 bases, J lost 5 bases, and 16 bases lay in between. The CDR3 has 15 amino acids. Germline CDR1 MDHEN, CDR2 SYDVKM. Here immunoSEQ multiplex PCR was the method, and the copy in TCRdb shows in-frame clones only, minus some. This sample has more than 30,000 clones, each found more than once. The related graft donor's blood sample was taken on the day of bone marrow donation. The TCR sequence derives from a girl aged 10-17 years in good health, CMV-negative, and a related stem cell transplant donor. This sequence joins TRBV28 and TRBJ2-7; D remains unclear. Sample: PBMCs. CDR3 amino acids: CASSLSSEIVDEQYF. The CDR3 bases are TGTGCCAGCAGTTTAAGTTCGGAGATTGTCGACGAGCAGTACTTC.